The 23 T cell receptor beta chains presented below share a single source sample, sequenced in a study of T cells in women clearing cervical HPV infection. Measured with immunoSEQ multiplex PCR; TCRdb has only the in-frame clones, and not every one. The clone table shows around 30,000 clones, with the ten largest holding 2.5% to 3.5%. Input material: blood buffy coat. The receptors shown here come from a woman aged 18 to 75 with a cervical HPV16 infection that either progressed to CIN3+ or cleared (not recorded which).

The covered CDR3 bases are TGCAGTGCTAGAGTCCCTCTAGGGGAGAGCGAG. Its translation is CSARVPLGESE. The full CDR3 reads CSARVPLGESEAFF. V and J are TRBV20-1 and TRBJ1-1; the D gene is possibly TRBD1 (5 bases). The CDR3 end falls 3 residues outside the read, so it is completed with the germline J gene. There are 14 residues in the CDR3. From germline, CDR1 is DFQATT and CDR2 SNEGSKA (reference sequence).

In the case of this clone: Read data end 3 residues before the CDR3 end; the end is taken from the germline J gene. The gene calls are TRBV30 and TRBJ2-7, with D possibly TRBD1 on 6 matching bases. Per the germline V gene, CDR1 is GTSNPN and CDR2 is SVGIG (reference sequence). The CDR3 contains 12 residues. Trimming cost V 1 base and J 4 bases, with 8 bases left between them. The chain's CDR3 is CAWSDRVYEQYF. CDR3 DNA (partial): TGTGCCTGGAGTGACAGGGTATACGAG.

Concerning this clone itself: The read stops 3 residues short of the end of the CDR3; the missing end is completed from the germline J gene. This chain uses TRBV12-3 or TRBV12-4 with TRBJ2-1; 9 bases fit TRBD2. V lost 6 bases, J lost 9 bases, and 12 bases stayed unmatched. The CDR3 is 15 amino acids. The CDR3 spells CASRETSGGHREQFF. The sequenced CDR3 bases are TGTGCCAGCAGGGAGACTAGCGGTGGTCATCGTGAG.

A remark on this clone: The read terminates 3 residues ahead of where the CDR3 ends, so the germline J gene completes it. V and J are TRBV19 and TRBJ2-5; TRBD1 is a possible D gene (6 bases). Germline lookup yields CDR1 LNHDA and CDR2 SQIVND (reference sequence). The CDR3 totals 13 residues. CDR3 in amino acids: CASSIGGGSTQYF. The DNA read from the CDR3 is TGTGCCAGTAGTATTGGGGGCGGATCAACC.

On this clone: Read sequence stops 3 residues before the CDR3 end, and the germline J gene provides the missing end. The V and J genes are TRBV12-3 or TRBV12-4 and TRBJ2-1, with D perhaps TRBD1 (7 bases). Trimming took 7 bases from V and 9 from J, leaving 16 bases between them. The length of the CDR3 is 13 residues. CDR3 bases read: TGTGCCAGCAACCAGGGGGGCCTAGTTGAG. It yields the protein CASNQGGLVE. In full, the CDR3 reads CASNQGGLVEQFF.

As to this clone: The read ends 3 residues early relative to the CDR3; the germline J gene fills the gap. The chain uses TRBV12-3 or TRBV12-4 and TRBJ2-3, with 7 bases fitting TRBD2. The CDR3 spans 14 residues. Germline trimming cut 6 bases from V and 1 base from J; bases unmatched to any gene: 4. The CDR3 protein is CASSDRGGTDTQYF. The sequenced CDR3 bases are TGTGCCAGCAGCGACCGGGGGGGCACAGATACG.

For this clone: Read data end 3 residues before the CDR3 end; the end is taken from the germline J gene. This chain joins TRBV6-1 and TRBJ2-5, with 9 bases aligning to TRBD2. The CDR3 length is 16 residues. V was clipped by 0 bases and J by 5 bases; unmatched bases: 7. Germline values: CDR1 MNHNS, CDR2 SASEGT. CDR3 in amino acids: CASSEALSGGFETQYF. The part of the CDR3 DNA that was read is TGTGCCAGCAGTGAAGCGCTTAGCGGGGGTTTCGAGACC.

Turning to this clone: The observed sequence ends 3 residues before the CDR3 terminus, with the missing tail filled in from the germline J gene. This chain uses TRBV6-2 or TRBV6-3 with TRBJ2-3, with a possible D match to TRBD2 (7 bases). This CDR3 contains 16 residues. Germline V gene sequence: CDR1 MNHEY, CDR2 SVGEGT. Trimming cost V 2 bases and J 6 bases, with 18 bases left between them. CDR3 DNA (partial): TGTGCCAGCAGTTACCGGGCCGGGGGGCTAAGCGATACG. Protein sequence: CASSYRAGGLSDT. The full CDR3 reads CASSYRAGGLSDTQYF.

This clone ranks as medium-sized in terms of frequency. From the germline J gene comes the end of the CDR3, since the read stops 3 residues before it. The gene calls are TRBV5-1 and TRBJ2-2; D may be TRBD1 or TRBD2 (6 bases each). The CDR3 is 12 amino acids. Germline loops: CDR1 SGHRS, CDR2 YFSETQ. The CDR3 protein is CASSLNREVLFF. CDR3 bases read: TGCGCCAGCAGCCTAAACAGGGAGGTG.

Regarding this clone: The CDR3 is cut off 3 residues early in the read; its end comes from the germline J gene. The rearrangement joins TRBV10-3 to TRBJ1-5, with D unresolved. The CDR3 covers 14 residues. The germline V and J ends were trimmed by 2 bases and 4 bases, with 9 bases remaining between them. CDR1 is ENHRY and CDR2 is SYGVKD in the germline V gene. CDR3 protein: CAISETTGNQPQHF. Partial CDR3 DNA: TGTGCCATCAGTGAGACGACGGGTAATCAGCCC.

Notes on this clone: The read finishes 3 residues shy of the CDR3 end, and the germline J gene is used to complete it. The chain recombines TRBV30 with TRBJ1-2; D not resolved. The germline gives CDR1 GTSNPN, CDR2 SVGIG (reference sequence). The CDR3 covers 12 residues. The covered CDR3 bases are TGTGCCTGGGAGACAACTCACAATGAC. Its translation is CAWETTHND. The complete CDR3 protein is CAWETTHNDYTF.

In regard to this clone: The missing CDR3 end, 3 residues past where the read stops, is filled in from the germline J gene. This chain joins TRBV30 and TRBJ1-1; unclear D gene. The CDR3 runs 13 residues. CDR1 and CDR2 (germline): GTSNPN, SVGIG (reference sequence). Trimming took 4 bases from V and 0 from J, leaving 9 bases between them. CDR3 residues: CAWTASMNTEAFF. The part of the CDR3 DNA that was read is TGTGCCTGGACTGCGTCGATGAACACTGAA.

Concerning this clone itself: The missing CDR3 end, 3 residues past where the read stops, is filled in from the germline J gene. The chain joins TRBV6-2 or TRBV6-3 to TRBJ1-2, with D unclear. This CDR3 is 14 amino acids long. CDR1 and CDR2 from the germline V gene are MNHEY and SVGEGT. The V end was cut by 7 bases, the J end by 2 bases, with 14 bases between. The CDR3 bases that were read are TGTGCCAGCACCACGAGGTCAGGAAACTATGGC. Translation: CASTTRSGNYG. The whole CDR3 protein reads CASTTRSGNYGYTF.

A word on this clone: Read sequence stops 3 residues before the CDR3 end, and the germline J gene provides the missing end. This chain connects TRBV19 to TRBJ1-1; possible D gene TRBD1, 6 bases. The germline gives CDR1 LNHDA, CDR2 SQIVND (reference sequence). This CDR3 is built from 14 residues. V was cut by 6 bases and J by 0 bases, with 11 bases left in between. The CDR3 loop is CASSGQIMNTEAFF. The CDR3 bases that were read are TGTGCCAGTAGCGGACAGATCATGAACACTGAA.

As concerns this clone: The read finishes 3 residues shy of the CDR3 end, and the germline J gene is used to complete it. The gene calls are TRBV5-4 and TRBJ2-3; D is unclear. V dropped 1 base and J dropped 0 bases, with 6 bases sitting between them. Germline V gives CDR1 SGHNT, CDR2 YYREEE (reference sequence). CDR3 length equals 14 residues. The CDR3 DNA, read in part, is TGTGCCAGCAGCTTGACAGTTAGCACAGATACG. Its translation: CASSLTVSTDT. The CDR3 reads in full as CASSLTVSTDTQYF.

As for this clone: The sequenced fragment ends 3 residues before the CDR3 boundary, so the rest is inferred from the germline J gene. The chain is built from TRBV6-4 and TRBJ1-2; D is unclear. This CDR3 region has 16 residues. Between the trimmed V and J ends, which lost 7 bases and 0 bases, there was a span of 18 bases. Germline values: CDR1 MRHNA, CDR2 SNTAGT. The CDR3 protein is CASTPRGGDANYGYTF. Partial CDR3 DNA: TGTGCCAGCACCCCCCGGGGAGGTGACGCTAACTATGGC.

The sequenced part of the CDR3 DNA is TGTGCCAGCAGTGAAGGCAGATGGGGACTAGCTTGGAGGAATGAG. Protein: CASSEGRWGLAWRNE. The entire CDR3 is CASSEGRWGLAWRNEQFF. The rearrangement uses TRBV6-1 and TRBJ2-1, with TRBD2 identical over 9 bases. The read halts 3 residues ahead of the CDR3 end, with the missing end drawn from the germline J gene. Germline assignment: CDR1 MNHNS and CDR2 SASEGT. CDR3 size: 18 residues. V dropped 1 base and J dropped 7; count of bases not matched to a gene: 14.

In regard to this clone: The CDR3 end falls 3 residues outside the read, so it is completed with the germline J gene. V and J are TRBV7-9 and TRBJ2-7, with TRBD1 matching over 8 bases. The CDR3 has 15 amino acids. The germline gives CDR1 SEHNR, CDR2 FQNEAQ (reference sequence). V was clipped by 4 bases and J by 3 bases; unmatched bases: 8. The sequenced part of the CDR3 DNA is TGTGCCAGCAGCTCTACACAGGGGGAGCTCTACGAG. The encoded protein is CASSSTQGELYE. From start to end, the CDR3 is CASSSTQGELYEQYF.

The CDR3 protein is CASTPTGRNEQYF. The DNA read from the CDR3 is TGTGCCAGCACCCCGACAGGGCGGAACGAG. The chain uses TRBV28 and TRBJ2-7; 7 positions agree with TRBD1. The read is 3 residues too short to cover the CDR3 end, so that end is filled in from the germline J gene. This CDR3 has 13 residues. Germline CDR1 reads MDHEN; CDR2 reads SYDVKM. The ends lost 7 bases at V and 5 bases at J; junction bases unmatched: 8. The full variable domain, in which reference TRBV28 and TRBJ2-7 provide the parts outside the CDR3, is DVKVTQSSRYLVKRTGEKVFLECVQDMDHENMFWYRQDPGLGLRLIYFSYDVKMKEKGDIPEGYSVSREKKERFSLILESASTNQTSMYLCASTPTGRNEQYFGPGTRLTVT.

Comment on this clone: With the read ending 3 residues before the CDR3 end, the germline J gene is used to fill in that end. The gene calls are TRBV5-8 and TRBJ2-2; D remains ambiguous. CDR1 and CDR2 (germline): SGHTS, YDEGEE. V was clipped by 4 bases and J by 1 base, with 11 bases between them. CDR3 size: 15 residues. The sequenced CDR3 bases are TGTGCCAGCAGCGTGGGCCTCGGGAACACCGGGGAG. Amino acid sequence: CASSVGLGNTGE. The entire CDR3 reads CASSVGLGNTGELFF.

Of note for this clone: The CDR3 end is not reached by the read, which stops 3 residues before it; the germline J gene fills it in. This chain uses TRBV10-3 with TRBJ1-2; 9 bases are shared with TRBD1. With V trimmed by 8 bases and J by 4 bases, 5 bases remained unmatched. This CDR3 spans 13 amino acids. In germline, CDR1 is ENHRY, CDR2 SYGVKD. The DNA read from the CDR3 is TGTGCCATCGATCCGACAGGGGGCTATGGC. It is translated as CAIDPTGGYG. In full, the CDR3 is CAIDPTGGYGYTF.

As to this clone: From the germline J gene comes the end of the CDR3, since the read stops 3 residues before it. The rearrangement joins TRBV20-1 to TRBJ2-1; perhaps TRBD1 as D (6 bases). The CDR3 spans 13 residues. Germline V gene data show CDR1 as DFQATT and CDR2 as SNEGSKA (reference sequence). V shed 8 bases and J shed 0 bases, with 11 bases lying between them. The sequenced part of the CDR3 DNA is TGCAGTTCCGGGACAACCTCCTACAATGAG. Translating it yields CSSGTTSYNE. The entire CDR3 sequence reads CSSGTTSYNEQFF.

Remarks on this clone: The CDR3 end lies 3 residues beyond the end of the read and is filled in from the germline J gene. This sequence joins TRBV2 and TRBJ1-2, with D unresolved. V shed 3 bases and J shed 2 bases, with 7 bases lying between them. The CDR3 runs 13 residues. From germline, CDR1 is SNHLY and CDR2 FYNNEI. CDR3 sequence reads: CASSDNSNYGYTF. The CDR3 DNA, read in part, is TGTGCCAGCAGTGACAACAGCAACTATGGC.